This T cell receptor beta chain was found in a study of long-term antiretroviral therapy in people with HIV. Study as a whole: The 2015 immediate-ART recommendation was preceded by the earliest samples by about a decade.

Study-level points and caveats: Collection of the blood, which took place between the mid-2000s and the late 2010s, possibly occurred under older ART regimens. Patients on ART gained diversity, which nonetheless stayed below transplant donor controls.

V shed 5 bases and J shed 8 bases, with 18 bases lying between them. Germline CDR1 LNHNV, CDR2 YYDKDF (reference sequence). This CDR3 region has 14 residues. Running of the v3.0 immunoSEQ assay took place at survey level. Produced via immunoSEQ multiplex PCR; TCRdb's table is partial and in-frame only. The sample consists of 25,000 to 30,000 clones, 86% of them appearing once. Before they underwent DNA extraction, samples held roughly 0.9-10 million cryopreserved PBMC. This clone has more than one count but fewer than ten. What it recognizes is unknown. Sample: unsorted PBMCs, taken more than 2.6 years after starting antiretroviral therapy. The chain has TRBV15 and TRBJ1-2; perhaps TRBD1 as D (6 bases). The sequence was obtained from a man aged 35-49 years with HIV. CDR3 amino acids: CATSPRTGGGGYTF. The CDR3 bases are TGTGCCACCAGCCCGCGGACCGGGGGCGGCGGCTACACCTTC.